These 24 T cell receptor beta chains were all obtained from the same sample, sequenced in a study of cytomegalovirus exposure and HLA in healthy donors (TCRdb year 2017). The library came from the immunoSEQ multiplex PCR assay. A mixture of 60 forward primers for TCR Vbeta segments and 13 reverse primers for TCR Jbeta segments was used in the multiplex PCR. This is the immuneACCESS table as TCRdb keeps it, with only in-frame sequences that have V and J called. A part of the clones is gone; compared with another copy, unresolved V genes explain less than half, and the rest is unexplained. This sample comprises 170,000 or so clones, almost 85% of them detected only once. Of the sample, 0.38% falls within the top ten clones. Sequenced input: PBMCs. Every receptor here comes from a boy aged 2 to 10 in good health and CMV-seronegative.

V and J are TRBV21-1 and TRBJ2-2; TRBD2 reflects the table's D call only, with no check against the DNA. TRBV21-1 corresponds to a pseudogene. The CDR3 is 16 residues long. The DNA of the CDR3 is TGTGCCAGCAGCCCCCGGTCGGGGTTTAAAACCGGGGAGCTGTTTTTT. It encodes CASSPRSGFKTGELFF.

The chain is built from TRBV28 and TRBJ2-7; 7 nucleotides agree with TRBD1. Germline-derived CDR1 and CDR2 are MDHEN and SYDVKM. The CDR3 is 13 residues long. V gave up 6 bases and J gave up 6 bases; unmatched junction bases: 8. CDR3: CASSPVRTGEQYF. Written as DNA, the CDR3 is TGTGCCAGCAGCCCGGTGAGGACAGGCGAGCAGTACTTC.

The chain recombines TRBV11-2 with TRBJ2-7; D gene ambiguous. The CDR3 extends over 13 amino acids. Germline V gives CDR1 SGHAT, CDR2 FQNNGV. Between the trimmed V and J ends, which lost 1 base and 3 bases, there was a span of 7 bases. CDR3 DNA sequence: TGTGCCAGCAGCTTAGTAGAATTCTACGAGCAGTACTTC. Its protein product is CASSLVEFYEQYF. Full variable domain (remainder filled in from reference TRBV11-2 and TRBJ2-7): EAGVAQSPRYKIIEKRQSVAFWCNPISGHATLYWYQQILGQGPKLLIQFQNNGVVDDSQLPKDRFSAERLKGVDSTLKIQPAKLEDSAVYLCASSLVEFYEQYFGPGTRLTVT.

This clone was seen a handful of times. The genes are TRBV4-1 and TRBJ1-1; D is unresolved. The CDR3 loop spans 15 amino acids. The germline gives CDR1 MGHRA, CDR2 YSYEKL. V lost 2 bases and J 0 bases, leaving 10 bases between the germline ends. The CDR3 DNA is TGCGCCAGCAGCCAACGTGGACTCATGAACACTGAAGCTTTCTTT. Its translation is CASSQRGLMNTEAFF.

V usage is TRBV7-3 and J usage is TRBJ2-3, with 8 bases lining up with TRBD2. CDR1 is SGHTA, CDR2 FQGTGA, per germline. J gave up 3 bases and V 1 base, and 0 bases lay outside the gene matches. This CDR3 contains 14 residues. CDR3: CASSLKRETDTQYF. DNA of the CDR3: TGTGCCAGCAGCTTAAAGCGGGAGACAGATACGCAGTATTTT.

The CDR3 is CAISEDRDYTQYF. CDR3 nucleotides: TGTGCCATCAGTGAGGACAGGGATTATACGCAGTATTTT. This chain joins TRBV10-3 and TRBJ2-3; 7 nucleotides align to TRBD1. The CDR3 length is 13 residues. V gave up 2 bases and J gave up 7 bases; unmatched junction bases: 3. Germline V gene data show CDR1 as ENHRY and CDR2 as SYGVKD.

V usage is TRBV7-9 and J usage is TRBJ2-7; 7 bases agree with TRBD2. Germline CDR1 is SEHNR and CDR2 is FQNEAQ (reference sequence). CDR3 length: 14 residues. V dropped 2 bases and J dropped 0; count of bases not matched to a gene: 1. CDR3 DNA sequence: TGTGCCAGCAGCTTACAGCGGGGCTCCTACGAGCAGTACTTC. Translated, it gives CASSLQRGSYEQYF.

The V gene is TRBV7-8, the J gene TRBJ1-1, with D tentatively TRBD1 (6 bases). Germline V CDR1 and CDR2: SGHVS, FQNEAQ. V lost 5 bases and J lost 0, with 19 bases in between. This CDR3 is built from 17 residues. DNA for the CDR3: TGTGCCAGCAGCGGCCCGGGGACACCCTATTTGAACACTGAAGCTTTCTTT. Translation gives CASSGPGTPYLNTEAFF.

This CDR3 is CASNPRTSGTYEQYF. In DNA form, the CDR3 reads TGTGCCAGCAATCCGAGGACTAGCGGGACCTACGAGCAGTACTTC. The J gene is TRBJ2-7, the V gene TRBV27; the match to TRBD2 covers 12 bases. The trim removed 7 bases at V and 2 bases at J, leaving 6 bases unmatched. Looked up from germline, CDR1 is MNHEY and CDR2 is SMNVEV (reference sequence). This CDR3 comprises 15 residues.

The chain links TRBV27 to TRBJ2-5, with 8 bases fitting TRBD1. Near its end, the DNA agrees better with TRBJ2-7, so the J call may be wrong. CDR1 MNHEY and CDR2 SMNVEV come from the germline V gene (reference sequence). The CDR3 is 18 residues long. CDR3 loop: CASSPLGTGSPLSYEQYF. The CDR3 nucleotides read TGTGCCAGCAGCCCACTGGGGACAGGCAGCCCATTGTCCTACGAGCAGTACTTC.

The chain's CDR3 is CASSSMGGGNGANEKLFF. The CDR3 nucleotides are TGTGCCAGCAGTTCAATGGGTGGAGGGAATGGAGCTAATGAAAAACTGTTTTTT. The chain uses TRBV27 and TRBJ1-4; D not certain. The germline V gene has CDR1 MNHEY and CDR2 SMNVEV (reference sequence). There are 18 residues in the CDR3. V was cut by 4 bases and J by 3 bases, with 21 bases left in between.

This chain connects TRBV28 to TRBJ2-7; TRBD2 matches at 7 bases. CDR1 and CDR2 from the germline V gene are MDHEN and SYDVKM. Trimming removed 6 bases from V and 0 bases from J; junction bases left unmatched: 5. CDR3 size: 14 residues. CDR3 region: CASRGGGVSYEQYF. The CDR3 coding sequence is TGTGCCAGCAGGGGGGGAGGGGTCTCCTACGAGCAGTACTTC.

Only a few counts were recorded for this clone. V usage is TRBV2 and J usage is TRBJ1-5, with D possibly being TRBD1 (5 bases). Trimming cost V 8 bases and J 3 bases, with 20 bases left between them. Looked up from germline, CDR1 is SNHLY and CDR2 is FYNNEI. The CDR3 length is 16 residues. This CDR3 is CASGTQVRALNQPQHF. The DNA for the CDR3 is TGTGCCAGCGGGACTCAGGTCCGGGCCCTCAATCAGCCCCAGCATTTT.

The V and J genes are TRBV29-1 and TRBJ2-4; D may be TRBD1 (6 bases). The CDR3 extends over 14 amino acids. CDR1 is SQVTM, CDR2 ANQGSEA, per germline. Trimming shortened V by 5 bases and J by 0 bases, and 11 bases separated the two germline ends. CDR3 sequence reads: CSVTDRLAKNIQYF. CDR3 DNA sequence: TGCAGCGTTACGGACAGACTAGCCAAAAACATTCAGTACTTC.

V usage is TRBV4-1 and J usage is TRBJ2-3, with a possible D match to TRBD2 (5 bases). Germline V lookup: CDR1 MGHRA, CDR2 YSYEKL. The CDR3 spans 17 residues. The V end lost 0 bases, the J end lost 3 bases, and 16 bases lay between the germline ends. The CDR3 sequence is CASSQDRAEMSTDTQYF. Here the CDR3 DNA reads TGCGCCAGCAGCCAAGATCGAGCGGAGATGAGTACAGATACGCAGTATTTT.

The chain links TRBV28 to TRBJ2-2; 8 bases fit TRBD1. The CDR3 is 15 amino acids. Trimming took 6 bases from V and 5 from J; bases not matched to a gene: 8. CDR1 is MDHEN, CDR2 SYDVKM, per germline. The CDR3 region is CASSERTGITGELFF. The CDR3 DNA follows: TGTGCCAGCAGCGAACGGACAGGGATTACCGGGGAGCTGTTTTTT. The variable domain in full, completed from reference TRBV28 and TRBJ2-2, reads DVKVTQSSRYLVKRTGEKVFLECVQDMDHENMFWYRQDPGLGLRLIYFSYDVKMKEKGDIPEGYSVSREKKERFSLILESASTNQTSMYLCASSERTGITGELFFGEGSRLTVL.

V and J are TRBV2 and TRBJ1-4; D is possibly TRBD1 (5 bases). Trimming shortened V by 1 base and J by 8 bases, and 5 bases separated the two germline ends. The CDR3 length is 12 residues. Germline lookup yields CDR1 SNHLY and CDR2 FYNNEI. CDR3 nucleotide sequence: TGTGCCAGCAGTGAAGAGGGGGAAAAACTGTTTTTT. Translation: CASSEEGEKLFF.

V usage is TRBV11-3 and J usage is TRBJ2-1; TRBD2 agrees at 11 bases. The CDR3 covers 15 residues. Germline assignment: CDR1 SGHNT and CDR2 YENEEA. The J segment lost 10 bases and the V segment lost 2 bases, leaving 7 bases of the junction unmatched. CDR3 sequence reads: CASSLTGTSGREQFF. Here the CDR3 DNA reads TGTGCCAGCAGCTTAACCGGGACTAGCGGTCGCGAGCAGTTCTTC. Using reference TRBV11-3 and TRBJ2-1 for the parts outside the CDR3, the full variable domain is EAGVVQSPRYKIIEKKQPVAFWCNPISGHNTLYWYLQNLGQGPELLIRYENEEAVDDSQLPKDRFSAERLKGVDSTLKIQPAELGDSAVYLCASSLTGTSGREQFFGPGTRLTVL.

This rearrangement joins TRBV5-1 to TRBJ2-7; TRBD2 matches at 7 bases. Germline CDR1 is SGHRS and CDR2 is YFSETQ. The CDR3 totals 16 residues. V was pared by 3 bases and J by 2 bases, with 11 bases of the junction left unmatched. CDR3 DNA: TGCGCCAGCAGCTCTACGACTAGCCTTAACACCTACGAGCAGTACTTC. As protein: CASSSTTSLNTYEQYF.

The chain has TRBV30 and TRBJ1-4; the match to TRBD1 covers 9 bases. The germline V gene has CDR1 GTSNPN and CDR2 SVGIG (reference sequence). V lost 3 bases and J lost 5; bases outside the gene matches: 1. The CDR3 totals 13 residues. The DNA of the CDR3 is TGTGCCTGGAGGGACAGGGGAAATGAAAAACTGTTTTTT. Encoded protein: CAWRDRGNEKLFF.

The rearrangement links TRBV5-6 to TRBJ2-7, with 10 bases identical to TRBD2. The CDR3 length is 14 residues. V trimming: 4 bases; J trimming: 3 bases; junction bases outside the gene matches: 4. Germline-derived CDR1 and CDR2 are SGHDT and YYEEEE. The CDR3 loop is CASSHTSGVYEQYF. CDR3 DNA sequence: TGTGCCAGCAGCCACACTAGCGGGGTCTACGAGCAGTACTTC.

CDR3 bases: TGTGCCAGCGGGGAGGGAGGTCATTCAAACGAGCAGTACTTC. This sequence encodes CASGEGGHSNEQYF. The V and J genes are TRBV28 and TRBJ2-7; 7 bases are a match to TRBD2. CDR3 length: 14 residues. CDR1 and CDR2 from the germline V gene are MDHEN and SYDVKM. Losses at the gene ends were 8 bases for V and 5 bases for J; bases not matched to a gene: 12.

The V and J genes are TRBV7-2 and TRBJ1-2, with 8 nucleotides matching TRBD1. The length of the CDR3 is 15 residues. V shed 0 bases and J 11 bases; nucleotides not matched to a gene: 11. From germline, CDR1 is SGHTA and CDR2 FQGNSA. The CDR3 region has the DNA TGTGCCAGCAGCTTAGCTGCGGACAGGGATCGGCGATACACCTTC. This codes for CASSLAADRDRRYTF.

V is TRBV18 and J is TRBJ1-4; 9 positions agree with TRBD1. The length of the CDR3 is 15 residues. Trimming removed 5 bases from V and 8 bases from J; junction bases left unmatched: 9. The germline gives CDR1 KGHSH, CDR2 LQKENI. In DNA form, the CDR3 reads TGTGCCAGCTCAGATACAGGGGGCACGAAGGAAAAACTGTTTTTT. Translated, it gives CASSDTGGTKEKLFF. Supplemented by reference TRBV18 and TRBJ1-4, the full variable domain reads NAGVMQNPRHLVRRRGQEARLRCSPMKGHSHVYWYRQLPEEGLKFMVYLQKENIIDESGMPKERFSAEFPKEGPSILRIQQVVRGDSAAYFCASSDTGGTKEKLFFGSGTQLSVL.